The 26 T cell receptor beta chains below come from one sample, sequenced in a study of blood T cells in healthy people across ages (dated by TCRdb to 2013 to 2016). The library was built by means of 5' RACE. The sequencer was an Illumina HiSeq 2500. The second PCR ran for about 6 to 11 cycles and used a J-beta primer mix along with a sample-barcoded 5' primer. TCRdb reworked the public reads: Q25 trimming with fastp, MiXCR clone assembly, productive beta chains retained. Rows with a matching CDR3 protein are joined into one entry that keeps the most common DNA and genes. The sample records some 920,000 distinct CDR3 sequences, roughly half of which are singletons. In total, the top ten clones hold 20% to 25% of the sample. Material for sequencing was blood. The receptors come from a woman in her sixties in good health.

This sequence joins TRBV27 and TRBJ2-7; no clear D. Germline CDR1 is MNHEY and CDR2 is SMNVEV (reference sequence). The CDR3 has 12 residues. The V and J ends lost 5 bases and 3 bases respectively, with 8 bases between them. As DNA, the CDR3 is TGTGCCAGCAGTCACGACAACTACGAGCAGTACTTC. Protein sequence: CASSHDNYEQYF.

The J gene is TRBJ2-1, the V gene TRBV28, with a possible D match to TRBD1 (6 bases). The CDR3 totals 16 residues. The V gene's germline CDR1 is MDHEN and CDR2 SYDVKM. Trimming left V 6 bases short and J 6 bases short, with 21 bases between. This CDR3 reads CASRETGTYRINEQFF. The CDR3 DNA follows: TGTGCCAGCAGGGAAACCGGGACATATAGGATCAATGAGCAGTTCTTC.

This clonotype was seen a few times. This chain links TRBV20-1 with TRBJ2-4; 9 bases are a match to TRBD1. Trimming took 6 bases from V and 1 from J; bases not matched to a gene: 13. The germline CDR1 and CDR2 sequences are DFQATT and SNEGSKA (reference sequence). CDR3 size: 17 residues. The CDR3 DNA is TGCAGTGCACCGGGACAGGGAATAGAGTGGGCCAAAAACATTCAGTACTTC. Its protein is CSAPGQGIEWAKNIQYF.

J is TRBJ1-2 and V is TRBV7-2, with TRBD1 matching over 9 bases. Germline CDR1 is SGHTA and CDR2 is FQGNSA. The CDR3 totals 13 residues. V lost 5 bases and J lost 4; bases outside the gene matches: 2. CDR3 loop: CASSGDRAYGYTF. The CDR3 coding sequence is TGTGCCAGCAGCGGGGACAGGGCCTATGGCTACACCTTC.

The rearrangement uses TRBV20-1 and TRBJ2-1; 7 bases line up with TRBD2. Germline CDR1 DFQATT, CDR2 SNEGSKA (reference sequence). CDR3 length equals 16 residues. The V segment lost 4 bases and the J segment 4 bases; nucleotides outside the gene matches: 13. The CDR3: CSAIPSGVGRYNEQFF. DNA of the CDR3: TGCAGTGCTATCCCTAGCGGCGTGGGTCGGTACAATGAGCAGTTCTTC.

In this sample, this clonotype turned up a few times. The rearrangement links TRBV4-2 to TRBJ2-7; D perhaps matches TRBD1 (5 bases). CDR3 length: 16 residues. Germline V lookup: CDR1 LGHNA, CDR2 YNFKEQ. V was pared by 5 bases and J by 7 bases, with 24 bases between. Written as DNA, the CDR3 is TGTGCCAGCAGCAATAAACAGGTTGAAGGGGTTGGAGAGCAGTACTTC. Its protein product is CASSNKQVEGVGEQYF.

V usage is TRBV7-2 and J usage is TRBJ2-5; no clear D. The germline CDR1 and CDR2 sequences are SGHTA and FQGNSA. The CDR3 spans 14 residues. V lost 5 bases and J 3 bases, leaving 13 bases between the germline ends. The CDR3 DNA follows: TGTGCCAGCAGCCAACCCCCCCGAGAAGAGACCCAGTACTTC. Translating it yields CASSQPPREETQYF.

This rearrangement joins TRBV7-8 to TRBJ1-2; D is undetermined. This CDR3 is built from 16 residues. The V and J ends lost 1 base and 2 bases respectively, with 14 bases between them. CDR1 is SGHVS and CDR2 is FQNEAQ in the germline V gene. This chain's CDR3 is CASSLGGGSTNYGYTF. The CDR3, as DNA: TGTGCCAGCAGCTTAGGTGGCGGCTCGACGAACTATGGCTACACCTTC.

The V and J genes are TRBV6-1 and TRBJ2-1; the match to TRBD1 covers 8 bases. Trimming took 7 bases from V and 10 from J; bases not matched to a gene: 9. CDR3 size: 13 residues. Germline CDR1 and CDR2: MNHNS and SASEGT. This CDR3 is CASKDRVLGEQFF. CDR3 DNA sequence: TGTGCCAGCAAGGACAGGGTTTTAGGGGAGCAGTTCTTC.

In this sample, this clonotype turned up many times. The chain carries TRBV12-3 or TRBV12-4 and TRBJ2-3; tentatively, D is TRBD1 (5 bases). The CDR3 consists of 14 residues. Trimming pared 3 bases from V and 4 bases from J, leaving 11 bases between. The chain's CDR3 is CASSFQGPSDTQYF. The DNA of the CDR3 is TGTGCCAGCAGTTTCCAGGGCCCCTCAGATACGCAGTATTTT.

This clonotype was observed a few times. This rearrangement joins TRBV5-1 to TRBJ2-1, with D maybe TRBD2 (6 bases). The CDR3 is 15 residues long. V lost 5 bases and J lost 5, with 17 bases in between. Germline V CDR1 and CDR2: SGHRS, YFSETQ. The CDR3 loop is CASRIKLASNNEQFF. The DNA for the CDR3 is TGCGCCAGCAGAATTAAACTAGCCAGTAACAATGAGCAGTTCTTC. The variable domain in full, with the rest retrieved from reference TRBV5-1 and TRBJ2-1, is KAGVTQTPRYLIKTRGQQVTLSCSPISGHRSVSWYQQTPGQGLQFLFEYFSETQRNKGNFPGRFSGRQFSNSRSEMNVSTLELGDSALYLCASRIKLASNNEQFFGPGTRLTVL.

This clonotype was observed a few times. The chain links TRBV20-1 to TRBJ2-7; D is possibly TRBD2 (7 bases). Deletions cut 7 bases from V and 0 bases from J, with 16 bases between. This CDR3 contains 14 residues. Germline CDR1 reads DFQATT; CDR2 reads SNEGSKA (reference sequence). This chain's CDR3 is CSVLRGHGSYEQYF. CDR3 coding DNA: TGCAGTGTATTGCGGGGGCACGGCTCCTACGAGCAGTACTTC.

The chain links TRBV20-1 to TRBJ1-1; the D is unclear. CDR1 DFQATT and CDR2 SNEGSKA come from the germline V gene (reference sequence). This CDR3 has 11 residues. Trimming left V 2 bases short and J 2 bases short, with 3 bases between. This chain's CDR3 is CSARSNTEAFF. The CDR3 DNA follows: TGCAGTGCTAGATCAAACACTGAAGCTTTCTTT.

The rearrangement joins TRBV2 to TRBJ2-7; tentative D call: TRBD1 (6 bases). The DNA end lines up better with TRBJ2-5; the J call may be wrong. CDR3 length: 12 amino acids. The germline V gene encodes CDR1 SNHLY and CDR2 FYNNEI. The CDR3 DNA reads as TGTGCCAGCCAGCAGGGGAGCGGGACCCAGTACTTC. It translates to CASQQGSGTQYF.

In DNA form, the CDR3 reads TGCGCCAGCAGCTTTTCCGGGACAGGCTTTGGAGAGACCCAGTACTTC. This translates into CASSFSGTGFGETQYF. The V and J genes are TRBV5-1 and TRBJ2-5, with 8 bases that match TRBD1. The CDR3 runs 16 residues. Germline loops: CDR1 SGHRS, CDR2 YFSETQ. The V and J ends lost 2 bases and 4 bases, in that order; junction bases with no gene match: 10.

The J gene is TRBJ1-5, the V gene TRBV6-1; D possibly corresponds to TRBD1 (5 bases). Between the trimmed V and J ends, which lost 8 bases and 2 bases, there was a span of 16 bases. CDR1 and CDR2 from the germline V gene are MNHNS and SASEGT. The CDR3 is 15 residues long. The CDR3 spells CASGSGAKGNQPQHF. The CDR3, as DNA: TGTGCCAGCGGATCCGGGGCGAAGGGCAATCAGCCCCAGCATTTT.

The CDR3: CASVDRYNEQFF. CDR3 sequence (DNA): TGTGCCAGCGTCGACAGATACAATGAGCAGTTCTTC. The rearrangement uses TRBV6-5 and TRBJ2-1, with a possible D match to TRBD1 (5 bases). V dropped 8 bases and J dropped 4 bases, with 9 bases sitting between them. Germline CDR1 MNHEY, CDR2 SVGAGI. The CDR3 has 12 amino acids.

A few counts support this clonotype. The rearrangement links TRBV9 to TRBJ2-5; 14 bases line up with TRBD2. V was pared by 0 bases and J by 3 bases, with 1 base of the junction left unmatched. CDR3 length equals 16 residues. The germline CDR1 and CDR2 sequences are SGDLS and YYNGEE. CDR3 sequence reads: CASSVGGLAGEETQYF. CDR3 nucleotides: TGTGCCAGCAGCGTAGGGGGACTAGCGGGAGAAGAGACCCAGTACTTC.

This rearrangement joins TRBV3-1 to TRBJ2-5, with D hard to call. The end of the DNA is better explained by TRBJ2-7, so the J call may be wrong. Germline lookup yields CDR1 LGHDT and CDR2 YNNKEL (reference sequence). This CDR3 region has 12 residues. The CDR3 DNA reads TGTGCCAGCAGCCCCTTTGGCGACGAGCAGTACTTC. Amino acid sequence: CASSPFGDEQYF.

The rearrangement joins TRBV29-1 to TRBJ1-2, with 8 nucleotides matching TRBD1. V lost 3 bases to trimming and J lost 6 bases; unmatched junction nucleotides: 3. The CDR3 has 12 amino acids. Germline CDR1 reads SQVTM; CDR2 reads ANQGSEA. This CDR3 is CSVDAGGHGYTF. The CDR3 DNA reads as TGCAGCGTTGACGCAGGGGGCCATGGCTACACCTTC.

This clonotype showed up just a few times. This rearrangement joins TRBV6-5 to TRBJ1-5; 7 bases are a match to TRBD1. This CDR3 is 14 amino acids long. V was clipped by 10 bases and J by 2 bases; unmatched bases: 8. CDR1 and CDR2 (germline): MNHEY, SVGAGI. The DNA of the CDR3 is TGTGCCACCAGGGGGATTCAGGGCAATCAGCCCCAGCATTTT. Its protein is CATRGIQGNQPQHF.

The V gene is TRBV3-1, the J gene TRBJ2-5, with 7 nucleotides matching TRBD1. The J call may be faulty, since TRBJ2-7 better matches the DNA end. Germline CDR1 and CDR2: LGHDT and YNNKEL (reference sequence). There are 15 residues in the CDR3. The CDR3 loop is CASSQYTGAAYEQYF. The CDR3 region has the DNA TGTGCCAGCAGCCAATACACAGGGGCCGCCTACGAGCAGTACTTC.

The table lists this clonotype with a few counts. The chain is built from TRBV4-1 and TRBJ2-2, with 8 positions matching TRBD2. The germline CDR1 and CDR2 sequences are MGHRA and YSYEKL. V lost 0 bases and J lost 6; bases outside the gene matches: 3. The CDR3 runs 15 residues. The DNA of the CDR3 is TGCGCCAGCAGCCAAGAAGAAGCGGGGGCCGGGGAGCTGTTTTTT. The encoded protein is CASSQEEAGAGELFF.

This clonotype occurred a few times. The gene calls are TRBV30 and TRBJ2-2, with unresolved D. Between the trimmed V and J ends, which lost 5 bases and 0 bases, there was a span of 10 bases. Germline CDR1 GTSNPN, CDR2 SVGIG (reference sequence). CDR3 length: 14 residues. Here the CDR3 reads CAWVPITNTGELFF. CDR3 in DNA: TGTGCCTGGGTTCCAATCACGAACACCGGGGAGCTGTTTTTT. Filled out from reference TRBV30 and TRBJ2-2, the complete variable domain reads SQTIHQWPATLVQPVGSPLSLECTVEGTSNPNLYWYRQAAGRGLQLLFYSVGIGQISSEVPQNLSASRPQDRQFILSSKKLLLSDSGFYLCAWVPITNTGELFFGEGSRLTVL.

This chain links TRBV27 with TRBJ2-7; 10 bases line up with TRBD2. Germline trimming cut 3 bases from V and 3 bases from J; bases unmatched to any gene: 8. The CDR3 is made up of 16 amino acids. Germline values: CDR1 MNHEY, CDR2 SMNVEV (reference sequence). The CDR3 spells CASSFQPSGRVYEQYF. The CDR3 DNA sequence: TGTGCCAGCAGTTTCCAACCGAGCGGGAGGGTCTACGAGCAGTACTTC.

The chain combines TRBV5-5 with TRBJ2-1; D not certain. The CDR3 covers 16 residues. V gave up 2 bases and J gave up 2 bases, with 14 bases separating them. The germline gives CDR1 SGHKS, CDR2 YYEKEE (reference sequence). In nucleotides, the CDR3 is TGTGCCAGCAGCTTCGGAGCAGATCTTACCTACAATGAGCAGTTCTTC. This codes for CASSFGADLTYNEQFF.